This is a list of T cell receptor beta chains from one sample in a study of vaccination effects on CD4 cells after COVID-19. Assay used: immunoSEQ multiplex PCR; TCRdb lists only in-frame clones, some missing. The table lists approximately 28,000 clones, approximately 71% of them singletons. No antigen has been assigned to these receptors. The source material was CD4+ T cells from PBMCs cultured with HCoV-NL63 spike peptides, sampled after COVID-19 vaccination. Receptors originate from a human donor who received a COVID-19 vaccine. The CDR3 runs from the conserved cysteine through the conserved F or W. Fields, in order: clone size, V gene, J gene, D gene, CDR3 DNA, CDR3 protein. The D gene is left open where the match is weak. A row's size may be missing; if present it is once, few, many or a size class.

few	TRBV7-9	TRBJ1-6	TRBD1	TGTGCCAGCAGCTTAGGACAGGGAGTAAATTCACCCCTCCACTTT	CASSLGQGVNSPLHF
once	TRBV11-3	TRBJ2-2	NA	TGTGCCAGCAGCCCCCGGAGGGAGAACACCGGGGAGCTGTTTTTT	CASSPRRENTGELFF
few	TRBV25-1	TRBJ2-2	TRBD2	TGTGCCAGCACCCTAGCGGGAGGAAGCACCGGGGAGCTGTTTTTT	CASTLAGGSTGELFF
NA	TRBV6-6	TRBJ1-5	NA	TGTGCCAGCAGTGAGGACAGTTATAGCAATCAGCCCCAGCATTTT	CASSEDSYSNQPQHF
NA	TRBV5-1	TRBJ1-1	NA	TGCGCCAGCAGCCCCTGGACAGTCGGGAGAAACACTGAAGCTTTCTTT	CASSPWTVGRNTEAFF
NA	TRBV15	TRBJ1-5	TRBD1	TGTGCCACCAGCAGAGAGGGGACAGGCAATCAGCCCCAGCATTTT	CATSREGTGNQPQHF
few	TRBV7-8	TRBJ2-7	TRBD2	TGTGCCAGCAGCCGGACTAGCGGGATTGGCGAGCAGTACTTC	CASSRTSGIGEQYF
NA	TRBV3-1/TRBV3-2	TRBJ2-2	TRBD2	TGTGCCAGCAGAGCGGGGGGGAACGGGGAGCTGTTTTTT	CASRAGGNGELFF
once	TRBV18	TRBJ1-3	NA	TGTGCCAGCTCACCACCGTCCAACTCTGGAAACACCATATATTTT	CASSPPSNSGNTIYF
NA	TRBV12-3/TRBV12-4	TRBJ2-2	NA	TGTGCCAGCAGGCCTGGGACCGGGGAGCTGTTTTTT	CASRPGTGELFF
NA	TRBV30	TRBJ1-5	NA	TGTGCCTGGAGTGTAGGGACATTGGATCAGCCCCAGCATTTT	CAWSVGTLDQPQHF
few	TRBV3-1/TRBV3-2	TRBJ1-3	NA	TGTGCCAGCAGGCGGGAAGGGTCGAACACCATATATTTT	CASRREGSNTIYF
NA	TRBV24-1	TRBJ2-6	TRBD1	TGTGCCACCAGTGACCGGGACAGGCGCCACTCTGGGGCCAACGTCCTGACTTTC	CATSDRDRRHSGANVLTF
NA	TRBV30	TRBJ1-5	NA	TGTGCCTGGAAGCAGGGTGAGGGGCCCCAGCATTTT	CAWKQGEGPQHF
NA	TRBV19	TRBJ2-7	NA	TGTGCCAGTACAGCATCCATCGGAGTCTACGAGCAGTACTTC	CASTASIGVYEQYF
few	TRBV5-1	TRBJ1-3	NA	TGCGCCAGCAGCTTGGATGGACTGCCTGGAAACACCATATATTTT	CASSLDGLPGNTIYF
NA	TRBV3-1/TRBV3-2	TRBJ2-2	NA	TGTGCCAGCAGCCAAGATTTGGGGGAGCTGTTTTTT	CASSQDLGELFF
NA	TRBV6-5	TRBJ2-7	TRBD1	TGTGCCAGCGCGGTTGACAGGGACCCAACCTACGAGCAGTACTTC	CASAVDRDPTYEQYF
NA	TRBV5-1	TRBJ2-2	NA	TGCACCAGCACCTCAGGGGGGGCGAGCGGGGAGCTGTTTTTT	CTSTSGGASGELFF
NA	TRBV10-2	TRBJ1-1	NA	TGCGCCAGCAGTGAGCTACAGGGCGTATGGACTGAAGCTTTCTTT	CASSELQGVWTEAFF
NA	TRBV7-8	TRBJ2-7	TRBD1	TGTGCCAGCAGCTTGACCCCGGGACAGGGCTTGGGAGAGCAGTACTTC	CASSLTPGQGLGEQYF